The clone carrying this T cell receptor (beta chain) was counted only a few times. Its cognate antigen is unknown. The data stem from a study of blood T cells in healthy people across ages. Study-level results: The unsorted PBMCs prevented any conclusive comparison of naive versus antigen-experienced cells. Long-lived donors carried more naive CD4+ cells and greater diversity than aged donors. Estimated diversity, derived from one million T cells, was regarded as an underestimate.

V lost 5 bases and J lost 4, with 15 bases in between. Germline CDR1 MNHEY, CDR2 SVGEGT. This CDR3 has 15 residues. A second about 7 to 11 cycle PCR used barcoded and J-beta primers. TCRdb called the 5' RACE reads again in MiXCR, with one record for every CDR3 protein. Altogether 700,000 to 950,000 distinct CDR3 sequences are present, approximately 39% being singletons, with the ten largest covering 20% to 25%. Material: blood. The rearrangement uses TRBV6-2 or TRBV6-3 and TRBJ1-5; unclear D gene. The TCR sequence derives from a woman in her sixties in good health. DNA for the CDR3: TGTGCCAGCAGTCTAGAGGGTGTGAGGAATCAGCCCCAGCATTTT. This translates into CASSLEGVRNQPQHF.